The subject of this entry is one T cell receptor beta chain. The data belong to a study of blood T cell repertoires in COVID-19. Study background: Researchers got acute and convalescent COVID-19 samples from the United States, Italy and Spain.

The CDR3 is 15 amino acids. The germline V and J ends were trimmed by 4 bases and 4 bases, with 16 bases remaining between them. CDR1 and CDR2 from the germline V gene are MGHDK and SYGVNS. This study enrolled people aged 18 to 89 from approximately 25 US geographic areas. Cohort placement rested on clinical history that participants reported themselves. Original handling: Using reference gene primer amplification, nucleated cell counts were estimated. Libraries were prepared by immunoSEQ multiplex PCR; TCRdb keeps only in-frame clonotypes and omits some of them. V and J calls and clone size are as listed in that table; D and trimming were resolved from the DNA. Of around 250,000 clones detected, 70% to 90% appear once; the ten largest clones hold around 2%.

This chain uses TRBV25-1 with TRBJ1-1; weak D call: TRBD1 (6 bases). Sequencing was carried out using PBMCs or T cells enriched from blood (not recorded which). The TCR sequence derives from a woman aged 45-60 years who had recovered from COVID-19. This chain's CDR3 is CASSGGGLKGTEAFF. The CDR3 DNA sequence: TGTGCCAGCAGTGGGGGGGGGCTGAAAGGCACTGAAGCTTTCTTT.